This T cell receptor beta chain originates from a study of cytomegalovirus exposure and HLA in healthy donors. PCR amplification relied on 60 Vbeta primers (plus 13 Jbeta primers). Data came from immunoSEQ multiplex PCR; TCRdb stores just in-frame clones and leaves some out. In total, the table holds over 45,000 clones. The CDR3 runs 14 residues. With 6 bases removed from V and 2 bases from J, the gap between germline ends came to 15 bases. The germline gives CDR1 SGHTS, CDR2 YDEGEE. This rearrangement joins TRBV5-8 to TRBJ2-7; weak D call: TRBD1 (6 bases). Material for sequencing was PBMCs. The sequence was collected from a woman younger than 30 in good health and CMV-seronegative. The CDR3: CASTRAGETYEQYF. Written as DNA, the CDR3 is TGTGCCAGCACCCGAGCAGGGGAAACCTACGAGCAGTACTTC.